Shown below are 27 T cell receptor beta chains from a single sample sequenced in a study of blood T cell repertoires in COVID-19. Measured with immunoSEQ multiplex PCR; TCRdb has only the in-frame clones, and not every one. The table has around 110,000 clones, around 80% seen once. The sequenced sample was peripheral blood. The receptors come from a man aged 65 to 85 with active or convalescent COVID-19.

The gene calls are TRBV2 and TRBJ1-5; 9 bases are a match to TRBD1. The ends lost 5 bases at V and 7 bases at J; junction bases unmatched: 9. Germline V CDR1 and CDR2: SNHLY, FYNNEI. The CDR3 consists of 15 residues. The CDR3 coding sequence is TGTGCCAGCAGTACCGGGACAGGGAAAGGGCAGCCCCAGCATTTT. Protein: CASSTGTGKGQPQHF.

The V gene is TRBV4-2, the J gene TRBJ1-4; D not certain. The V gene lost 3 bases and the J gene lost 8 bases, with 16 bases spanning the gap. The CDR3 loop spans 15 amino acids. The V gene's germline CDR1 is LGHNA and CDR2 YNFKEQ. The CDR3 is CASSHLRRFGEKLFF. The CDR3 DNA sequence: TGTGCCAGCAGCCATCTCCGGCGGTTCGGAGAAAAACTGTTTTTT.

J is TRBJ2-5 and V is TRBV6-5; 12 nucleotides align to TRBD2. The V gene's germline CDR1 is MNHEY and CDR2 SVGAGI. V gave up 6 bases and J gave up 1 base; unmatched junction bases: 3. CDR3 length equals 15 residues. The DNA for the CDR3 is TGTGCCAGCAGCGGACTAGCGGGGTCCCAAGAGACCCAGTACTTC. Its translation: CASSGLAGSQETQYF.

The chain recombines TRBV15 with TRBJ2-3; no reliable D call. Germline CDR1 is LNHNV and CDR2 is YYDKDF (reference sequence). V lost 0 bases to trimming and J lost 0 bases, with 7 bases between them. The CDR3 is made up of 15 amino acids. CDR3 loop: CATSRDPRSTDTQYF. Written as DNA, the CDR3 is TGTGCCACCAGCAGAGACCCGAGAAGCACAGATACGCAGTATTTT. Looking up the rest from reference TRBV15 and TRBJ2-3 gives the full variable domain: DAMVIQNPRYQVTQFGKPVTLSCSQTLNHNVMYWYQQKSSQAPKLLFHYYDKDFNNEADTPDNFQSRRPNTSFCFLDIRSPGLGDTAMYLCATSRDPRSTDTQYFGPGTRLTVL.

The rearrangement joins TRBV18 to TRBJ2-7, with no clear D. Trimming removed 1 base at V and 0 bases at J, with 7 bases between. This CDR3 region has 14 residues. Germline V gene sequence: CDR1 KGHSH, CDR2 LQKENI. The CDR3 DNA follows: TGTGCCAGCTCACCACGGCCCAGCTCCTACGAGCAGTACTTC. It translates to CASSPRPSSYEQYF.

The chain recombines TRBV27 with TRBJ2-2; 9 nucleotides align to TRBD2. Looked up from germline, CDR1 is MNHEY and CDR2 is SMNVEV (reference sequence). The V segment lost 8 bases and the J segment 6 bases; nucleotides outside the gene matches: 13. The CDR3 runs 16 residues. CDR3 nucleotides: TGTGCCAGCCGAAGGCCAGCGGGAGGTATGCCCGGGGAGCTGTTTTTT. Translated: CASRRPAGGMPGELFF.

The rearrangement links TRBV9 to TRBJ1-5, with D possibly TRBD1 on 5 matching bases. The germline gives CDR1 SGDLS, CDR2 YYNGEE. The CDR3 is made up of 14 amino acids. With 6 bases removed from V and 5 bases from J, the gap between germline ends came to 15 bases. Written as DNA, the CDR3 is TGTGCCAGCAACCTGGGGGGGACGGATCAGCCCCAGCATTTT. Encoded protein: CASNLGGTDQPQHF.

The J gene is TRBJ1-2, the V gene TRBV7-2; D is perhaps TRBD1 (5 bases). From germline, CDR1 is SGHTA and CDR2 FQGNSA. The V gene lost 5 bases and the J gene lost 7 bases, with 23 bases spanning the gap. The CDR3 runs to 16 residues. The CDR3 region is CASSPTGQGGVRGYTF. The DNA of the CDR3 is TGTGCCAGCAGCCCAACGGGCCAGGGAGGCGTACGTGGCTACACCTTC. Using reference TRBV7-2 and TRBJ1-2 for the parts outside the CDR3, the full variable domain is GAGVSQSPSNKVTEKGKDVELRCDPISGHTALYWYRQSLGQGLEFLIYFQGNSAPDKSGLPSDRFSAERTGGSVSTLTIQRTQQEDSAVYLCASSPTGQGGVRGYTFGSGTRLTVV.

This clone was seen just once. The genes are TRBV11-2 and TRBJ1-4; D remains ambiguous. This CDR3 has 14 amino acids. Germline CDR1 and CDR2: SGHAT and FQNNGV. V lost 0 bases and J 2 bases, leaving 4 bases between the germline ends. For the CDR3, the DNA is TGTGCCAGCAGCTTAGACCGGACTAATGAAAAACTGTTTTTT. This codes for CASSLDRTNEKLFF. The whole variable domain, remainder taken from reference TRBV11-2 and TRBJ1-4, is EAGVAQSPRYKIIEKRQSVAFWCNPISGHATLYWYQQILGQGPKLLIQFQNNGVVDDSQLPKDRFSAERLKGVDSTLKIQPAKLEDSAVYLCASSLDRTNEKLFFGSGTQLSVL.

This chain joins TRBV9 and TRBJ1-3; 7 nucleotides line up with TRBD1. Germline V gene data show CDR1 as SGDLS and CDR2 as YYNGEE. The CDR3 loop spans 13 amino acids. Trimming removed 2 bases from V and 4 bases from J; junction bases left unmatched: 0. CDR3 region: CASSVTGGNTIYF. DNA of the CDR3: TGTGCCAGCAGCGTGACAGGGGGAAACACCATATATTTT.

V usage is TRBV4-3 and J usage is TRBJ2-5, with 7 bases matching TRBD2. Losses at the gene ends were 0 bases for V and 5 bases for J; bases not matched to a gene: 9. The CDR3 totals 16 residues. Germline assignment: CDR1 LGHNA and CDR2 YSLEER. The CDR3 bases are TGCGCCAGCAGCCAAGATTTACTAGCGACGGGGGAGACCCAGTACTTC. Its translation: CASSQDLLATGETQYF.

J is TRBJ2-7 and V is TRBV18, with D possibly matching TRBD2 (6 bases). The CDR3 has 14 amino acids. V dropped 3 bases and J dropped 1 base, with 10 bases sitting between them. Germline CDR1 reads KGHSH; CDR2 reads LQKENI. The CDR3 DNA sequence: TGTGCCAGCTCACCGGGACTTGGATCCTACGAGCAGTACTTC. Translation gives CASSPGLGSYEQYF.

V is TRBV12-3 or TRBV12-4 and J is TRBJ1-1; D ambiguous. The CDR3 is 11 residues long. This chain's CDR3 is CASQLNTEAFF. Here the CDR3 DNA reads TGTGCTTCCCAGTTGAACACTGAAGCTTTCTTT.

The gene calls are TRBV19 and TRBJ1-2, with 7 bases that match TRBD1. After removal of 6 bases from V and 1 base from J, the junction contained 2 bases not matched to a gene. Germline V gene data show CDR1 as LNHDA and CDR2 as SQIVND (reference sequence). This CDR3 has 13 amino acids. CDR3 sequence reads: CASRDRYNYGYTF. The DNA for the CDR3 is TGTGCCAGTAGGGACAGGTATAACTATGGCTACACCTTC.

This chain connects TRBV7-2 to TRBJ2-5, with D uncertain. Trimming shortened V by 3 bases and J by 4 bases, and 12 bases separated the two germline ends. Germline CDR1 is SGHTA and CDR2 is FQGNSA. The CDR3 runs to 14 residues. The CDR3 sequence: CASSLARTAETQYF. CDR3 coding DNA: TGTGCCAGCAGCTTGGCTAGAACGGCAGAGACCCAGTACTTC.

The chain employs TRBV7-3 and TRBJ2-3; TRBD1 matches at 8 bases. CDR1 is SGHTA, CDR2 FQGTGA, per germline. The CDR3 is made up of 15 amino acids. The ends lost 5 bases at V and 7 bases at J; junction bases unmatched: 11. CDR3 amino acids: CASSPGTGYTHTQYF. The CDR3 DNA is TGTGCCAGCAGCCCCGGGACAGGTTACACTCATACGCAGTATTTT.

The V and J genes are TRBV2 and TRBJ2-5, with 7 bases aligning to TRBD2. The CDR3 covers 13 residues. J gave up 4 bases and V 6 bases, and 5 bases lay outside the gene matches. Germline V CDR1 and CDR2: SNHLY, FYNNEI. CDR3 sequence: CASRWGGGETQYF. The CDR3 DNA sequence: TGTGCCAGCAGGTGGGGGGGAGGAGAGACCCAGTACTTC.

The rearrangement uses TRBV19 and TRBJ2-1; TRBD2 aligns across 10 bases. The CDR3 spans 14 residues. Per germline, CDR1 LNHDA and CDR2 SQIVND (reference sequence). V trimming: 1 base; J trimming: 7 bases; junction bases outside the gene matches: 1. DNA for the CDR3: TGTGCCAGTAGTATAGGGACTAGCGGAAATGAGCAGTTCTTC. Translated, it gives CASSIGTSGNEQFF.

J is TRBJ1-2 and V is TRBV19; 12 positions match TRBD1. The V and J ends lost 3 bases and 7 bases, in that order; junction bases with no gene match: 12. Germline-derived CDR1 and CDR2 are LNHDA and SQIVND (reference sequence). The length of the CDR3 is 17 residues. CDR3 sequence: CASSISGTGGVNSGYTF. The CDR3 region has the DNA TGTGCCAGTAGTATCTCCGGGACAGGGGGCGTGAATTCTGGCTACACCTTC.

The chain has TRBV30 and TRBJ2-5, with 7 bases that match TRBD2. V trimming: 1 base; J trimming: 7 bases; junction bases outside the gene matches: 3. Germline V gives CDR1 GTSNPN, CDR2 SVGIG (reference sequence). CDR3 length: 12 amino acids. The CDR3 sequence: CAWSGSGGTQYF. The CDR3 nucleotides are TGTGCCTGGAGTGGTTCGGGGGGGACCCAGTACTTC.

This chain joins TRBV6-1 and TRBJ2-7; D remains ambiguous. Looked up from germline, CDR1 is MNHNS and CDR2 is SASEGT. The CDR3 runs to 15 residues. Trimming cost V 1 base and J 1 base, with 11 bases left between them. The CDR3 loop reads CASSEDQARSYEQYF. The CDR3 bases are TGTGCCAGCAGTGAAGATCAAGCGAGGTCCTACGAGCAGTACTTC.

This clone appeared a few times. The chain has TRBV4-3 and TRBJ2-3, with 13 bases identical to TRBD2. J lost 4 bases, V lost 3 bases, and 10 bases had no gene match. Germline CDR1 reads LGHNA; CDR2 reads YSLEER. The CDR3 contains 18 residues. CDR3 amino acids: CASSQTKTSGRLADTQYF. As DNA, the CDR3 is TGCGCCAGCAGCCAGACCAAGACTAGCGGGAGGTTGGCAGATACGCAGTATTTT.

The chain employs TRBV5-1 and TRBJ2-7; 7 bases agree with TRBD1. Trimming cost V 0 bases and J 6 bases; bases outside gene matches: 3. The CDR3 is 13 amino acids. Germline CDR1 SGHRS, CDR2 YFSETQ. The DNA of the CDR3 is TGCGCCAGCAGCTTGGGGGGGACAGCCGAGCAGTACTTC. Encoded protein: CASSLGGTAEQYF.

The rearrangement uses TRBV28 and TRBJ2-5, with D perhaps matching TRBD1 (6 bases). V was trimmed by 6 bases and J by 9 bases, leaving 14 bases between them. Looked up from germline, CDR1 is MDHEN and CDR2 is SYDVKM. The CDR3 is 12 amino acids. CDR3 sequence: CASSTDRLSQYF. The CDR3 DNA reads as TGTGCCAGCAGCACCGACAGGCTCTCCCAGTACTTC.

The chain combines TRBV4-2 with TRBJ1-6; weak D call: TRBD1 (5 bases). V was pared by 6 bases and J by 0 bases, with 12 bases between. CDR1 and CDR2 from the germline V gene are LGHNA and YNFKEQ. CDR3 length equals 16 residues. The DNA for the CDR3 is TGTGCCAGCAGGGGGGGGGTGAGCTCCTATAATTCACCCCTCCACTTT. Protein: CASRGGVSSYNSPLHF.

The gene calls are TRBV5-1 and TRBJ2-7, with 12 positions matching TRBD2. Germline loops: CDR1 SGHRS, CDR2 YFSETQ. The CDR3 totals 14 residues. Trimming cost V 3 bases and J 2 bases; bases outside gene matches: 0. The DNA of the CDR3 is TGCGCCAGCAGCTCTAGCGGGGGGGCCTACGAGCAGTACTTC. It is translated as CASSSSGGAYEQYF.

The genes are TRBV15 and TRBJ2-7; weak D call: TRBD2 (5 bases). The CDR3 consists of 14 residues. V lost 0 bases to trimming and J lost 9 bases, with 15 bases between them. Germline V CDR1 and CDR2: LNHNV, YYDKDF (reference sequence). DNA for the CDR3: TGTGCCACCAGCAGAGATTTTGCTTCCGGGGTGCAGTACTTC. Its protein is CATSRDFASGVQYF.